Listed below are T cell receptor beta chains from one sample, sequenced in a study of T cell changes during pregnancy in multiple sclerosis. TCRdb's table, derived via immunoSEQ multiplex PCR, lists solely in-frame clones and lacks some. The sample shows some 93,000 clones, 75% to 95% of them seen only once. The sequencing used peripheral blood, collected after pregnancy. The receptors were gathered from a female donor in good health, enrolled as a control in a pregnancy study. The CDR3 runs from the conserved cysteine through the conserved F or W. D genes are given only for firm matches. Clone size is shown for a subset of rows, as once, few, many or a class of expanded clone.

.	once	TRBV9	TRBJ1-2	CASSVDQGGYTF	TGTGCCAGCAGCGTAGATCAGGGAGGCTACACCTTC
.	.	TRBV6-6	TRBJ2-7	CASSYSPAASDYEQYF	TGTGCCAGCAGTTACTCCCCGGCAGCCAGCGACTACGAGCAGTACTTC
TRBD1	.	TRBV28	TRBJ1-3	CASSLGGQIDSGNTIYF	TGTGCCAGCAGTTTAGGGGGACAGATTGACTCTGGAAACACCATATATTTT
TRBD2	.	TRBV29-1	TRBJ2-1	CSVGGLAGDHNEQFF	TGCAGCGTTGGGGGACTGGCGGGGGACCACAATGAGCAGTTCTTC
TRBD1	.	TRBV7-2	TRBJ1-6	CASSLLGQGAGSPLHF	TGTGCCAGCAGCTTACTAGGGCAGGGGGCTGGTTCACCCCTCCACTTT
TRBD2	.	TRBV6-4	TRBJ2-1	CASRKGHAGGDNEQFF	TGTGCCAGCAGAAAGGGGCACGCGGGGGGGGACAATGAGCAGTTCTTC
.	.	TRBV5-1	TRBJ1-3	CASSSGEAGNTIYF	TGCGCCAGCAGCTCAGGGGAAGCTGGAAACACCATATATTTT
TRBD1	few	TRBV18	TRBJ1-3	CASSPLGQGAYSGNTIYF	TGTGCCAGCTCACCACTCGGACAGGGGGCATACTCTGGAAACACCATATATTTT
TRBD2	.	TRBV27	TRBJ2-1	CASSLSGLANNEQFF	TGTGCCAGCAGTTTATCGGGACTAGCAAACAATGAGCAGTTCTTC
.	.	TRBV9	TRBJ2-1	CASSPHYSGNEQFF	TGTGCCAGCAGCCCCCATTATTCAGGGAATGAGCAGTTCTTC
.	.	TRBV9	TRBJ1-1	CASSVRGMNTEAFF	TGTGCCAGCAGCGTCCGGGGAATGAACACTGAAGCTTTCTTT
TRBD1	.	TRBV6-6	TRBJ1-2	CASRTGTALYGYTF	TGTGCCAGCAGGACCGGGACAGCCCTCTATGGCTACACCTTC
TRBD2	.	TRBV9	TRBJ2-3	CASSERFLGGTSGGAIDTQYF	TGTGCCAGCAGCGAGAGATTCCTGGGGGGGACTAGCGGGGGGGCCATCGATACGCAGTATTTT
TRBD2	.	TRBV4-1	TRBJ2-1	CASSSIAGGRTDNEQFF	TGCGCCAGCAGTTCTATCGCGGGGGGGCGGACTGACAATGAGCAGTTCTTC
TRBD1	.	TRBV13	TRBJ1-6	CASSLKTGTGLSPLHF	TGTGCCAGCAGCCTCAAGACCGGGACAGGGCTTTCACCCCTCCACTTT